These 24 T cell receptor beta chains were sequenced from one sample in a study of Tregs in tolerant kidney transplant recipients. Sequencing used immunoSEQ multiplex PCR; TCRdb keeps in-frame clones, though not all of them. This table holds approximately 260,000 clones, about 86% found once. Sequenced input: CD4+ T cells from blood. The source is a human donor in good health.

The J gene is TRBJ2-3, the V gene TRBV2; maybe TRBD2 (6 bases). The CDR3 covers 14 residues. CDR1 is SNHLY and CDR2 is FYNNEI in the germline V gene. Trimming took 4 bases from V and 5 from J, leaving 13 bases between them. The CDR3 reads CASSGSLGGDTQYF. As DNA, the CDR3 is TGTGCCAGCAGTGGAAGCCTGGGGGGAGATACGCAGTATTTT. The full variable domain, rest sourced from reference TRBV2 and TRBJ2-3, is EPEVTQTPSHQVTQMGQEVILRCVPISNHLYFYWYRQILGQKVEFLVSFYNNEISEKSEIFDDQFSVERPDGSNFTLKIRSTKLEDSAMYFCASSGSLGGDTQYFGPGTRLTVL.

The chain joins TRBV10-3 to TRBJ2-5; 12 nucleotides line up with TRBD1. J lost 4 bases, V lost 8 bases, and 11 bases had no gene match. CDR1 and CDR2 from the germline V gene are ENHRY and SYGVKD. The CDR3 loop spans 16 amino acids. The CDR3 sequence: CAIGTGGARGGETQYF. Here the CDR3 DNA reads TGTGCCATCGGGACAGGGGGCGCGAGGGGAGGAGAGACCCAGTACTTC.

This rearrangement joins TRBV11-2 to TRBJ1-2, with D possibly TRBD1 on 5 matching bases. V shed 1 base and J shed 2 bases, with 11 bases lying between them. There are 15 residues in the CDR3. CDR1 SGHAT and CDR2 FQNNGV come from the germline V gene. CDR3 coding DNA: TGTGCCAGCAGCTTAGCTCCCGGGGGGAACTATGGCTACACCTTC. Its protein product is CASSLAPGGNYGYTF. Variable domain in full (rest from reference TRBV11-2 and TRBJ1-2): EAGVAQSPRYKIIEKRQSVAFWCNPISGHATLYWYQQILGQGPKLLIQFQNNGVVDDSQLPKDRFSAERLKGVDSTLKIQPAKLEDSAVYLCASSLAPGGNYGYTFGSGTRLTVV.

The chain is built from TRBV19 and TRBJ2-7, with D maybe TRBD2 (6 bases). Trimming pared 9 bases from V and 7 bases from J, leaving 25 bases between. Germline assignment: CDR1 LNHDA and CDR2 SQIVND (reference sequence). The CDR3 spans 15 residues. CDR3 sequence reads: CASTDTGTPPREQYF. In DNA form, the CDR3 reads TGTGCCAGCACCGATACCGGGACTCCGCCCCGGGAGCAGTACTTC.

This clone has more than one count but fewer than ten. The rearrangement joins TRBV7-9 to TRBJ2-7, with a possible D match to TRBD2 (5 bases). Looked up from germline, CDR1 is SEHNR and CDR2 is FQNEAQ (reference sequence). V was trimmed by 1 base and J by 5 bases, leaving 6 bases between them. The CDR3 contains 12 residues. The CDR3 DNA follows: TGTGCCAGCAGCTTAGTCGGGGACGAGCAGTACTTC. This encodes CASSLVGDEQYF.

The V call is TRBV7-9, the J call TRBJ1-3, with a weak D call TRBD1 (5 bases). Germline-derived CDR1 and CDR2 are SEHNR and FQNEAQ (reference sequence). The CDR3 is made up of 16 amino acids. Between the trimmed V and J ends, which lost 1 base and 3 bases, there was a span of 13 bases. The CDR3 protein is CASSLVLRGSGNTIYF. CDR3 in DNA: TGTGCCAGCAGCTTAGTCTTAAGGGGAAGTGGAAACACCATATATTTT.

The V and J genes are TRBV19 and TRBJ1-3; D is undetermined. The V end lost 4 bases, the J end lost 4 bases, and 14 bases lay between the germline ends. The CDR3 extends over 15 amino acids. CDR1 and CDR2 from the germline V gene are LNHDA and SQIVND (reference sequence). The CDR3 DNA follows: TGTGCCAGTAGTACTCCAGTGGGCATCGGAAACACCATATATTTT. This encodes CASSTPVGIGNTIYF.

This clone was found once. This chain joins TRBV19 and TRBJ2-7, with TRBD2 matching 13 bases. The CDR3 loop spans 16 amino acids. V shed 5 bases, J shed 2 bases, and the junction held 6 bases outside the gene matches. The germline V gene encodes CDR1 LNHDA and CDR2 SQIVND (reference sequence). CDR3 region: CASSSTSGRLPYEQYF. The CDR3 DNA follows: TGTGCCAGTAGTTCGACTAGCGGGAGGCTGCCCTACGAGCAGTACTTC.

This clone was seen only a few times. The same CDR3 can be traced to other DNA sequences in this sample. The chain is built from TRBV20-1 and TRBJ1-2; D is unresolved. Trimming removed 0 bases at V and 1 base at J, with 0 bases between. This CDR3 region has 11 residues. Germline CDR1 DFQATT, CDR2 SNEGSKA (reference sequence). The CDR3 coding sequence is TGCAGTGCTAGAGATAACTATGGCTACACCTTC. It is translated as CSARDNYGYTF.

With respect to this clone: The same CDR3 also results from other DNA sequences found in this sample. The V call is TRBV18, the J call TRBJ2-2, with no clear D. The CDR3 runs 12 residues. V was pared by 3 bases and J by 5 bases, with 4 bases between. The germline CDR1 and CDR2 sequences are KGHSH and LQKENI. The CDR3 sequence is CASSPVTGELFF. In DNA, the CDR3 is TGTGCCAGCTCACCGGTTACCGGGGAGCTGTTTTTT.

The V call is TRBV6-1, the J call TRBJ2-1; the D is unclear. Trimming removed 0 bases from V and 15 bases from J, with 12 bases in between. The CDR3 spans 12 residues. Germline V CDR1 and CDR2: MNHNS, SASEGT. CDR3 in amino acids: CASSEAVTRRFF. The CDR3 DNA reads TGTGCCAGCAGTGAAGCGGTCACCCGGCGGTTCTTC.

The genes are TRBV6-5 and TRBJ1-6; D remains ambiguous. Between the trimmed V and J ends, which lost 2 bases and 4 bases, there was a span of 3 bases. Germline CDR1 is MNHEY and CDR2 is SVGAGI. The CDR3 contains 13 residues. The CDR3 protein is CASSYRYNSPLHF. In DNA form, the CDR3 reads TGTGCCAGCAGTTACCGGTATAATTCACCCCTCCACTTT.

CDR3 protein: CASSPRNEKLFF. Here the CDR3 DNA reads TGCGCCAGCAGCCCACGTAATGAAAAACTGTTTTTT. The J gene is TRBJ1-4, the V gene TRBV4-1; D not resolved. V was trimmed by 4 bases and J by 4 bases, leaving 4 bases between them. Germline V lookup: CDR1 MGHRA, CDR2 YSYEKL. CDR3 length equals 12 residues.

V gene TRBV2 combines with J gene TRBJ2-7; 7 nucleotides align to TRBD2. CDR3 length: 16 amino acids. Per the germline V gene, CDR1 is SNHLY and CDR2 is FYNNEI. V lost 0 bases to trimming and J lost 0 bases; unmatched junction nucleotides: 5. CDR3 residues: CASSEARTRSSYEQYF. The DNA for the CDR3 is TGTGCCAGCAGTGAAGCTAGGACTAGGAGCTCCTACGAGCAGTACTTC.

V is TRBV5-1 and J is TRBJ2-7, with 10 bases matching TRBD1. V shed 1 base and J 5 bases; nucleotides not matched to a gene: 3. The CDR3 sequence is 14 residues long. Germline-derived CDR1 and CDR2 are SGHRS and YFSETQ. CDR3 nucleotide sequence: TGCGCCAGCAGCTTGCTCGGGACAGGGGACGAGCAGTACTTC. Protein product: CASSLLGTGDEQYF.

The V gene is TRBV9, the J gene TRBJ2-7; D might be TRBD1 (5 bases). Trimming took 0 bases from V and 4 from J, leaving 14 bases between them. Germline CDR1 is SGDLS and CDR2 is YYNGEE. The CDR3 consists of 15 residues. The CDR3: CASSVDTGPAYEQYF. The CDR3 bases are TGTGCCAGCAGCGTAGACACAGGACCAGCGTACGAGCAGTACTTC. Full variable domain (outside the CDR3, taken from reference TRBV9 and TRBJ2-7): DSGVTQTPKHLITATGQRVTLRCSPRSGDLSVYWYQQSLDQGLQFLIQYYNGEERAKGNILERFSAQQFPDLHSELNLSSLELGDSALYFCASSVDTGPAYEQYFGPGTRLTVT.

The V call is TRBV10-3, the J call TRBJ2-7; D not certain. With 4 bases removed from V and 5 bases from J, the gap between germline ends came to 12 bases. The germline CDR1 and CDR2 sequences are ENHRY and SYGVKD. The CDR3 covers 13 residues. The CDR3 nucleotides are TGTGCCATCAGTGGGACGGTGGCAGACGAGCAGTACTTC. It specifies CAISGTVADEQYF.

This chain uses TRBV11-2 with TRBJ2-1; D not resolved. The CDR3 consists of 14 residues. V lost 7 bases, J lost 4 bases, and 14 bases lay in between. Germline loops: CDR1 SGHAT, CDR2 FQNNGV. The CDR3 region has the DNA TGTGCCAGCAAAGTTCCCGCCCTTTACAATGAGCAGTTCTTC. Protein: CASKVPALYNEQFF.

In its sample, this clone was seen once. The genes are TRBV27 and TRBJ2-7; the D is unclear. V was shortened by 0 bases and J by 1 base, with 7 bases between the two germline ends. The CDR3 covers 14 residues. Germline V CDR1 and CDR2: MNHEY, SMNVEV (reference sequence). In DNA, the CDR3 is TGTGCCAGCAGTTTATCTCCCCTATCCTACGAGCAGTACTTC. Amino acids: CASSLSPLSYEQYF.

The gene calls are TRBV5-1 and TRBJ2-1; 12 nucleotides align to TRBD2. The CDR3 spans 17 residues. V was pared by 4 bases and J by 10 bases, with 15 bases of the junction left unmatched. Germline lookup yields CDR1 SGHRS and CDR2 YFSETQ. DNA of the CDR3: TGCGCCAGCAGCATTACCGGGACTAGCGGGCCAATGGCCGAGCAGTTCTTC. It encodes CASSITGTSGPMAEQFF.

The chain has TRBV5-4 and TRBJ2-7; the D gene is possibly TRBD2 (5 bases). The germline gives CDR1 SGHNT, CDR2 YYREEE (reference sequence). With 1 base removed from V and 6 bases from J, the gap between germline ends came to 17 bases. The CDR3 loop spans 15 amino acids. This chain's CDR3 is CASSLYNGVSAEQYF. CDR3 sequence (DNA): TGTGCCAGCAGCTTGTATAACGGGGTGTCGGCCGAGCAGTACTTC. Drawing the rest from reference TRBV5-4 and TRBJ2-7, the complete variable domain is ETGVTQSPTHLIKTRGQQVTLRCSSQSGHNTVSWYQQALGQGPQFIFQYYREEENGRGNFPPRFSGLQFPNYSSELNVNALELDDSALYLCASSLYNGVSAEQYFGPGTRLTVT.

The chain links TRBV5-1 to TRBJ2-1, with D possibly matching TRBD2 (6 bases). V was trimmed by 7 bases and J by 0 bases, leaving 17 bases between them. Germline V gene lookup returns CDR1 SGHRS and CDR2 YFSETQ. The CDR3 is 16 amino acids. CDR3 loop: CASAVGGWDSYNEQFF. Written as DNA, the CDR3 is TGCGCCAGCGCCGTCGGGGGATGGGACTCCTACAATGAGCAGTTCTTC.

The chain uses TRBV2 and TRBJ2-3, with 8 bases aligning to TRBD2. Germline assignment: CDR1 SNHLY and CDR2 FYNNEI. The V segment lost 6 bases and the J segment 2 bases; nucleotides outside the gene matches: 7. CDR3 length: 15 residues. CDR3 nucleotides: TGTGCCAGCAGGCGGGGGGCGGGGTACACAGATACGCAGTATTTT. Translation gives CASRRGAGYTDTQYF.

J is TRBJ1-6 and V is TRBV19; unclear D gene. The CDR3 contains 16 residues. Trimming took off 2 bases at V and 6 bases at J, with 14 bases between the two ends. Germline CDR1 is LNHDA and CDR2 is SQIVND (reference sequence). The DNA for the CDR3 is TGTGCCAGTAGTATAAGGAGTAAGCAGTTTAATTCACCCCTCCACTTT. Its protein is CASSIRSKQFNSPLHF.